These 21 T cell receptor beta chains share one sample of origin, sequenced in a study of blood T cells in healthy people across ages. It was with a sample-barcoded 5' primer and a J-beta primer mix that a second PCR of about 6 to 11 cycles was run. A single record per CDR3 protein comes from TCRdb applying MiXCR to the 5' RACE reads. The sample holds 250,000 to 300,000 distinct CDR3 sequences, 27% seen once. Sequencing used blood. The receptors were sampled from a woman in her seventies in good health.

This rearrangement joins TRBV28 to TRBJ2-5, with TRBD1 matching 8 bases. The CDR3 length is 15 residues. CDR1 and CDR2 from the germline V gene are MDHEN and SYDVKM. After removal of 5 bases from V and 3 bases from J, the junction contained 8 bases not matched to a gene. The CDR3 bases are TGTGCCAGCAGTACCCGGGACAGGCCTGAAGAGACCCAGTACTTC. Translation gives CASSTRDRPEETQYF. The full variable domain, completed using reference TRBV28 and TRBJ2-5, is DVKVTQSSRYLVKRTGEKVFLECVQDMDHENMFWYRQDPGLGLRLIYFSYDVKMKEKGDIPEGYSVSREKKERFSLILESASTNQTSMYLCASSTRDRPEETQYFGPGTRLLVL.

This clonotype was observed a handful of times. V and J are TRBV28 and TRBJ2-3; D unresolved. The CDR3 spans 15 residues. Germline V gene sequence: CDR1 MDHEN, CDR2 SYDVKM. Trimming took 6 bases from V and 0 from J, leaving 13 bases between them. The CDR3, as DNA: TGTGCCAGCAGCCAAGCCCCCCCCAGCACAGATACGCAGTATTTT. Residues: CASSQAPPSTDTQYF.

The V call is TRBV20-1, the J call TRBJ2-7; the match to TRBD2 covers 8 bases. Looked up from germline, CDR1 is DFQATT and CDR2 is SNEGSKA (reference sequence). V lost 0 bases and J lost 2; bases outside the gene matches: 3. The CDR3 is 14 residues long. The CDR3, as DNA: TGCAGTGCTAGAGATAGCGGGACTCCCTACGAGCAGTACTTC. Translating it yields CSARDSGTPYEQYF.

V and J are TRBV10-3 and TRBJ2-7; possibly TRBD2 for D (6 bases). Looked up from germline, CDR1 is ENHRY and CDR2 is SYGVKD. Between the trimmed V and J ends, which lost 9 bases and 4 bases, there was a span of 22 bases. CDR3 size: 15 residues. CDR3 nucleotides: TGTGCCATAAGGGACTCAGGGCCGGGTCTTTACGAGCAGTACTTC. Amino acid sequence: CAIRDSGPGLYEQYF.

CDR3 bases: TGCGCCAGCAGTGGGGCGGGACTAAAATACAATGAGCAGTTCTTC. Its protein is CASSGAGLKYNEQFF. The V and J genes are TRBV10-2 and TRBJ2-1; 7 bases are a match to TRBD2. This CDR3 has 15 residues. Trimming cost V 4 bases and J 4 bases; bases outside gene matches: 7. Germline V gene data show CDR1 as WSHSY and CDR2 as SAAADI.

The gene calls are TRBV18 and TRBJ2-1; TRBD2 is a possible D gene (7 bases). V shed 6 bases and J shed 8 bases, with 20 bases lying between them. CDR1 is KGHSH, CDR2 LQKENI, per germline. The CDR3 runs to 15 residues. The CDR3 coding sequence is TGTGCCAGCTCCCTCTGGGGGGGCCGGGAGGATGAGCAGTTCTTC. This gives the protein CASSLWGGREDEQFF.

V and J are TRBV12-3 or TRBV12-4 and TRBJ1-2; a possible D gene is TRBD1 (5 bases). Trimming pared 1 base from V and 3 bases from J, leaving 9 bases between. The CDR3 is 14 amino acids. The CDR3, as DNA: TGTGCCAGCAGTTTAGGGGGCAGCTACTATGGCTACACCTTC. Amino acid sequence: CASSLGGSYYGYTF.

This clonotype was observed at least ten times. The chain uses TRBV5-1 and TRBJ2-5; no firm D call. The CDR3 length is 15 residues. V was clipped by 0 bases and J by 1 base, with 10 bases between them. Germline CDR1 SGHRS, CDR2 YFSETQ. The CDR3 region is CASSLAGSLQETQYF. The DNA for the CDR3 is TGCGCCAGCAGCTTGGCTGGCAGTCTCCAAGAGACCCAGTACTTC.

This clonotype was seen a handful of times. The chain recombines TRBV6-4 with TRBJ2-1; 7 nucleotides agree with TRBD2. Trimming removed 2 bases from V and 4 bases from J; junction bases left unmatched: 5. There are 15 residues in the CDR3. Germline assignment: CDR1 MRHNA and CDR2 SNTAGT. The CDR3 reads CASSDNLGGYNEQFF. The CDR3 DNA is TGTGCCAGCAGTGACAATTTGGGAGGGTACAATGAGCAGTTCTTC.

In this sample, this clonotype turned up many times. The chain recombines TRBV5-6 with TRBJ1-5; 10 bases line up with TRBD1. From germline, CDR1 is SGHDT and CDR2 YYEEEE. CDR3 length equals 16 residues. Unmatched junction bases numbered 6, after V lost 2 bases and J lost 4 bases. CDR3 nucleotides: TGTGCCAGCAGCTTTTGGGGACAGGGGCTAAATCAGCCCCAGCATTTT. Protein sequence: CASSFWGQGLNQPQHF.

The rearrangement links TRBV29-1 to TRBJ2-3; D may be TRBD1 (6 bases). This CDR3 is built from 13 residues. Looked up from germline, CDR1 is SQVTM and CDR2 is ANQGSEA. The germline V and J ends were trimmed by 5 bases and 4 bases, with 13 bases remaining between them. CDR3 nucleotide sequence: TGCAGCGTTACAGGGTTTGGTCCAGATACGCAGTATTTT. Translating it yields CSVTGFGPDTQYF.

This clonotype was seen only a few times. V usage is TRBV20-1 and J usage is TRBJ2-5; D remains unclear. From germline, CDR1 is DFQATT and CDR2 SNEGSKA (reference sequence). With 3 bases removed from V and 1 base from J, the gap between germline ends came to 12 bases. This CDR3 region has 14 residues. The CDR3 spells CSARVIGTQETQYF. The CDR3 DNA is TGCAGTGCTAGGGTGATCGGCACCCAAGAGACCCAGTACTTC.

The chain couples TRBV20-1 to TRBJ2-5, with D possibly being TRBD2 (6 bases). CDR1 and CDR2 (germline): DFQATT, SNEGSKA (reference sequence). The CDR3 consists of 13 residues. With 1 base removed from V and 5 bases from J, the gap between germline ends came to 11 bases. CDR3 nucleotide sequence: TGCAGTGCTAGAGGGGGAGGCGGGGAGACCCAGTACTTC. This translates into CSARGGGGETQYF.

A remark on this clonotype: A read error is possible here, since a much larger clone lies one base away. The chain recombines TRBV7-2 with TRBJ2-5, with unresolved D. CDR3 size: 14 residues. In germline, CDR1 is SGHTA, CDR2 FQGNSA. CDR3 region: CAGSLASVKETQYF. In nucleotides, the CDR3 is TGTGCCGGCAGCTTGGCTAGTGTAAAAGAGACCCAGTACTTC.

This chain uses TRBV28 with TRBJ1-2; D is ambiguous. The V end was cut by 6 bases, the J end by 7 bases, with 12 bases between. This CDR3 is 12 amino acids long. CDR1 and CDR2 from the germline V gene are MDHEN and SYDVKM. CDR3 sequence: CASRTLNTGYTF. The CDR3 DNA reads TGTGCCAGCAGGACGCTAAATACTGGCTACACCTTC.

This clonotype was observed at least ten times. The chain joins TRBV2 to TRBJ1-5; possibly TRBD1 for D (6 bases). V was clipped by 7 bases and J by 7 bases, with 17 bases between them. This CDR3 comprises 14 residues. Germline lookup yields CDR1 SNHLY and CDR2 FYNNEI. CDR3 in amino acids: CASTEGGTVQPQHF. In nucleotides, the CDR3 is TGTGCCAGCACCGAGGGGGGGACCGTACAGCCCCAGCATTTT.

V usage is TRBV7-2 and J usage is TRBJ2-7; the D call may be TRBD1 or TRBD2 (5 bases each). Germline loops: CDR1 SGHTA, CDR2 FQGNSA. This CDR3 is built from 14 residues. Trimming left V 8 bases short and J 3 bases short, with 17 bases between. CDR3 nucleotide sequence: TGTGCCAGCCGGACCGGGACCGCCTACTACGAGCAGTACTTC. Amino acids: CASRTGTAYYEQYF.

This chain joins TRBV20-1 and TRBJ2-7; 11 nucleotides match TRBD2. J gave up 0 bases and V 4 bases, and 5 bases lay outside the gene matches. The CDR3 totals 15 residues. Germline CDR1 and CDR2: DFQATT and SNEGSKA (reference sequence). CDR3 sequence: CSATLSGRVSYEQYF. The CDR3, as DNA: TGCAGTGCTACCCTTAGCGGGAGGGTCTCCTACGAGCAGTACTTC.

Ten or more counts support this clonotype. The V call is TRBV11-2, the J call TRBJ1-2; TRBD1 might be the D (5 bases). V was trimmed by 5 bases and J by 8 bases, leaving 12 bases between them. Per the germline V gene, CDR1 is SGHAT and CDR2 is FQNNGV. CDR3 size: 12 residues. The CDR3 loop is CASSPQRGGYTF. The CDR3 coding sequence is TGTGCCAGCAGCCCCCAGAGGGGAGGCTACACCTTC. Supplemented by reference TRBV11-2 and TRBJ1-2, the full variable domain reads EAGVAQSPRYKIIEKRQSVAFWCNPISGHATLYWYQQILGQGPKLLIQFQNNGVVDDSQLPKDRFSAERLKGVDSTLKIQPAKLEDSAVYLCASSPQRGGYTFGSGTRLTVV.

This sequence joins TRBV7-3 and TRBJ2-1, with a possible D match to TRBD1 (5 bases). The CDR3 extends over 13 amino acids. The V end lost 5 bases, the J end lost 5 bases, and 10 bases lay between the germline ends. Germline CDR1 and CDR2: SGHTA and FQGTGA. CDR3 nucleotide sequence: TGTGCCAGCAGCCTGACAGAGAACAATGAGCAGTTCTTC. Amino acid sequence: CASSLTENNEQFF.

The rearrangement joins TRBV20-1 to TRBJ1-2, with a tentative D call TRBD1 (5 bases). The V end lost 1 base, the J end lost 7 bases, and 13 bases lay between the germline ends. The CDR3 length is 13 residues. Germline CDR1 and CDR2: DFQATT and SNEGSKA (reference sequence). The CDR3 nucleotides are TGCAGTGCTAGAGTTCCGGGACTTCGTGGCTACACCTTC. Translated, it gives CSARVPGLRGYTF.